This note documents a single T cell receptor (beta chain) sequence. Its antigen is unidentified. The sample comes from a study of OX40 agonist ivuxolimab in advanced cancers. Background on the study: Three individuals attained partial responses, comprising one hepatocellular carcinoma case and two cutaneous melanoma cases. Whole-study findings and limits: Fewer expanded clones were found on average in CD4+ than in CD8+ T cells. The investigators did not determine what antigen specificity the expanded peripheral T cells had. Dose levels from 0.1 to 3.0 mg/kg saw CD4+ and CD8+ blood T cells expand clonally by week 6.

Measured with immunoSEQ multiplex PCR; TCRdb has only the in-frame clones, and not every one. The sample comprises under 55,000 clones, 65% to 85% of which are singletons, and 9.5% to 15% rests with the top ten. Trimming removed 6 bases from V and 3 bases from J; junction bases left unmatched: 6. The CDR3 extends over 14 amino acids. Per the germline V gene, CDR1 is SNHLY and CDR2 is FYNNEI. The source material was CD4+ or CD8+ T cells sorted from blood, sampled in a trial of the OX40 agonist ivuxolimab. The origin of this receptor is an adult with an advanced solid tumor such as melanoma, head and neck, liver or kidney cancer. This chain joins TRBV2 and TRBJ2-3, with 7 bases that match TRBD2. CDR3 sequence: CASRWIGGTDTQYF. CDR3 in DNA: TGTGCCAGCAGATGGATCGGGGGGACAGATACGCAGTATTTT. Looking up the rest from reference TRBV2 and TRBJ2-3 gives the full variable domain: EPEVTQTPSHQVTQMGQEVILRCVPISNHLYFYWYRQILGQKVEFLVSFYNNEISEKSEIFDDQFSVERPDGSNFTLKIRSTKLEDSAMYFCASRWIGGTDTQYFGPGTRLTVL.